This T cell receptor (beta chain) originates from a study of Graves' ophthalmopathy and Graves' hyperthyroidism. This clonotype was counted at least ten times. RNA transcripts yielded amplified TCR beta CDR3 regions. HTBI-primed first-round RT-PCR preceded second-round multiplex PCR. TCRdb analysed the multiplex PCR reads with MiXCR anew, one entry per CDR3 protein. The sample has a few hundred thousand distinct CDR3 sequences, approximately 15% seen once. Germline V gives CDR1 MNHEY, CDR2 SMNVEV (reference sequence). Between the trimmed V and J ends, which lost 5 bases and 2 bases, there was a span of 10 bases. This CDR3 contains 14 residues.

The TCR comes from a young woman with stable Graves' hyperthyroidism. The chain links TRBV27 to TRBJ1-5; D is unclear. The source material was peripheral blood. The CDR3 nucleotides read TGTGCCAGCAGTCCCTTTGAGGGCAATCAGCCCCAGCATTTT. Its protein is CASSPFEGNQPQHF.